This T cell receptor (beta chain) was identified during a study of graft-versus-host responses after intestinal transplantation. Study-wide background: All recipients got anti-thymocyte globulin induction, then tacrolimus and steroids for 3 to 4 years. Findings and limits, study-wide: The presence of high graft-versus-host to host-versus-graft clonal ratios in allografts characterized patients with graft-donor T cell macrochimerism.

Measured with immunoSEQ multiplex PCR; TCRdb has only the in-frame clones, and not every one. The table has tens of thousands of clones, around 96% seen once. After removal of 6 bases from V and 3 bases from J, the junction contained 10 bases not matched to a gene. Germline-derived CDR1 and CDR2 are MNHNS and SASEGT. The CDR3 contains 15 residues. To note about this clone: The antigen remains unidentified.

Sample: unstimulated CD8+ T cells sorted from spleen or lymph node cells, taken before transplant. The J gene is TRBJ2-7, the V gene TRBV6-1; 8 nucleotides match TRBD2. The TCR originated in a human donor who was the organ donor for an intestinal transplant. The CDR3 coding sequence is TGTGCCAGCAGCCCGTACGGGGGGGCCCTCTACGAGCAGTACTTC. This translates into CASSPYGGALYEQYF.